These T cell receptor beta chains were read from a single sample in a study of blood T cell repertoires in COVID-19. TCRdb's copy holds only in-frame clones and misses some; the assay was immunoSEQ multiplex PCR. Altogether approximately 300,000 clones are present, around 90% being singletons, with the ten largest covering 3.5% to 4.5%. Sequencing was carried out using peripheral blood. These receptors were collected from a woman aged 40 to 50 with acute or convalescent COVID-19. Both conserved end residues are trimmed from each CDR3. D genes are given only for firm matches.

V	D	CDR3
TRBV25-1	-	ASSEGHGGSNQPQH
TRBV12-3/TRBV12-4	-	ALGRAGTEAF
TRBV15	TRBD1	ATSGGTGYGPYGYT
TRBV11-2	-	ASSLGAGTEAF
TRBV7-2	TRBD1	ASSSPGQFYGYT
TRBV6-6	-	ASTYGATNEKLF
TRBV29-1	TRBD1	SVAQQGNQPQH
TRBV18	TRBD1	ASSPTKGQGSYT
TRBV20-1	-	SASLLRGGRGEKLF
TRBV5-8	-	ASSLGLSIGRTDTQY
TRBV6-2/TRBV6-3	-	ASSSGTLNTEAF